This passage covers 8 T cell receptor beta chains from one sample sequenced in a study of cytomegalovirus exposure and HLA in healthy donors (dated by TCRdb to 2016 to 2017). The library was made by the immunoSEQ multiplex PCR assay. The multiplex PCR relied on a mix of 60 forward primers for TCR Vbeta segments and 13 reverse primers for TCR Jbeta segments. Imported from immuneACCESS, the table was reduced by TCRdb to in-frame sequences with V and J called. These copies leave out some clones; in studies compared against another copy, an unresolved V gene accounts for under half, and the cause of the remainder is not known. Within this sample are 200,000 or so clones, with 76% of them counted one time only. Together, the top ten hold approximately 0.63% of the sample. What was sequenced was PBMCs. These receptors were obtained from a man younger than 35 in good health and CMV-seronegative.

The chain couples TRBV2 to TRBJ2-6; tentatively, D is TRBD1 (5 bases). V was shortened by 5 bases and J by 1 base, with 9 bases between the two germline ends. Germline CDR1 SNHLY, CDR2 FYNNEI. CDR3 length: 15 residues. The CDR3 nucleotides read TGTGCCAGCAGTTTGGGGCTGTCTGGGGCCAACGTCCTGACTTTC. Translating gives CASSLGLSGANVLTF. Full variable domain (missing parts from reference TRBV2 and TRBJ2-6): EPEVTQTPSHQVTQMGQEVILRCVPISNHLYFYWYRQILGQKVEFLVSFYNNEISEKSEIFDDQFSVERPDGSNFTLKIRSTKLEDSAMYFCASSLGLSGANVLTFGAGSRLTVL.

The CDR3 protein is CASRIQGSGANVLTF. In DNA, the CDR3 is TGTGCCAGTAGGATACAGGGTTCTGGGGCCAACGTCCTGACTTTC. The genes are TRBV19 and TRBJ2-6; maybe TRBD1 (6 bases). Germline CDR1 LNHDA, CDR2 SQIVND (reference sequence). The CDR3 spans 15 residues. Trimming took 6 bases from V and 1 from J, leaving 10 bases between them.

The chain uses TRBV28 and TRBJ2-7; possible D gene TRBD2, 5 bases. The CDR3 length is 12 residues. Germline CDR1 reads MDHEN; CDR2 reads SYDVKM. V lost 7 bases and J 6 bases, leaving 13 bases between the germline ends. The CDR3 sequence is CASKSGPLEQYF. The CDR3 nucleotides read TGTGCCAGCAAGAGCGGCCCTCTCGAGCAGTACTTC.

The chain joins TRBV5-8 to TRBJ2-3; D is perhaps TRBD1 (5 bases). This CDR3 has 15 amino acids. V lost 5 bases and J 0 bases, leaving 13 bases between the germline ends. Germline assignment: CDR1 SGHTS and CDR2 YDEGEE. Here the CDR3 DNA reads TGTGCCAGCAGGCCAGGGTTCATTAGCACAGATACGCAGTATTTT. The encoded protein is CASRPGFISTDTQYF.

This clone has a single count. This rearrangement joins TRBV4-1 to TRBJ1-3; 8 nucleotides line up with TRBD1. V gave up 5 bases and J gave up 4 bases; unmatched junction bases: 10. This CDR3 is built from 16 residues. Germline assignment: CDR1 MGHRA and CDR2 YSYEKL. For the CDR3, the DNA is TGCGCCAGCAGCGACATCGGCAGGGGGCAAGGAAACACCATATATTTT. It translates to CASSDIGRGQGNTIYF.

J is TRBJ2-7 and V is TRBV15; a weak D match, TRBD2 (6 bases). Germline CDR1 and CDR2: LNHNV and YYDKDF (reference sequence). The V end was cut by 0 bases, the J end by 3 bases, with 12 bases between. The CDR3 sequence is 15 residues long. The CDR3, as DNA: TGTGCCACCAGCAGAGACGCTAGCGCATTCTACGAGCAGTACTTC. Translation: CATSRDASAFYEQYF.

This sequence joins TRBV21-1 and TRBJ2-2; the DNA was not compared with TRBD2, the D call given in the table. TRBV21-1 is shown as a pseudogene. The CDR3 extends over 20 amino acids. Written as DNA, the CDR3 is TGTGCCAGCAGCACTACCGGGACTAGCGGGTTGTCTGGTTTACCCGGGGAGCTGTTTTTT. Translation: CASSTTGTSGLSGLPGELFF.

This chain uses TRBV7-2 with TRBJ2-7; D may be TRBD2 (6 bases). Germline assignment: CDR1 SGHTA and CDR2 FQGNSA. V lost 0 bases to trimming and J lost 2 bases, with 8 bases between them. The CDR3 runs to 14 residues. CDR3 residues: CASSLATSPYEQYF. CDR3 sequence (DNA): TGTGCCAGCAGCTTAGCTACTAGCCCCTACGAGCAGTACTTC. Drawing the rest from reference TRBV7-2 and TRBJ2-7, the complete variable domain is GAGVSQSPSNKVTEKGKDVELRCDPISGHTALYWYRQSLGQGLEFLIYFQGNSAPDKSGLPSDRFSAERTGGSVSTLTIQRTQQEDSAVYLCASSLATSPYEQYFGPGTRLTVT.